These 12 T cell receptor beta chains were sequenced from one sample in a study of identical twins. TCRdb reprocessed the 5' RACE reads via MiXCR and lists one record per CDR3 protein. The table shows nearly 900,000 distinct CDR3 sequences, with approximately 13% occurring only once. These data were also filed under a second study, of yellow fever vaccine responses in identical twins.

The sample was PBMCs. The receptor source for this set is a young woman in good health.

This chain joins TRBV2 and TRBJ2-4, with TRBD2 matching 13 bases. Germline V lookup: CDR1 SNHLY, CDR2 FYNNEI. The V segment lost 2 bases and the J segment 0 bases; nucleotides outside the gene matches: 7. The length of the CDR3 is 19 residues. The chain's CDR3 is CASSELGTSGTRAKNIQYF. In DNA form, the CDR3 reads TGTGCCAGCAGTGAACTCGGGACTAGCGGGACCAGAGCCAAAAACATTCAGTACTTC.

This clonotype was counted a single time. The V call is TRBV6-5, the J call TRBJ2-7, with 12 bases that match TRBD1. Germline lookup yields CDR1 MNHEY and CDR2 SVGAGI. V gave up 4 bases and J gave up 5 bases; unmatched junction bases: 3. This CDR3 has 14 amino acids. The chain's CDR3 is CASSFGTGGDEQYF. In nucleotides, the CDR3 is TGTGCCAGCAGTTTCGGGACAGGGGGCGACGAGCAGTACTTC.

The rearrangement links TRBV28 to TRBJ2-2; 9 bases map to TRBD2. Germline assignment: CDR1 MDHEN and CDR2 SYDVKM. The CDR3 extends over 20 amino acids. The junction had 19 bases not matched to a gene; V was cut back by 3 bases and J by 5 bases. The CDR3 DNA reads as TGTGCCAGCAGTTTCCCCCTAGGGAGCGGGAGGACCCGAGGGACCGGGGAGCTGTTTTTT. Translation: CASSFPLGSGRTRGTGELFF.

This clonotype was seen a few times. The V gene is TRBV5-1, the J gene TRBJ2-3, with 8 bases fitting TRBD2. The CDR3 length is 16 residues. The germline V gene encodes CDR1 SGHRS and CDR2 YFSETQ. V was clipped by 3 bases and J by 0 bases; unmatched bases: 6. The CDR3 DNA follows: TGCGCCAGCAGCTCTACCGGGACTAGGAGCACAGATACGCAGTATTTT. Translating it yields CASSSTGTRSTDTQYF.

The sample holds a few counts of this clonotype. The rearrangement uses TRBV20-1 and TRBJ1-6; D remains unclear. Germline CDR1 reads DFQATT; CDR2 reads SNEGSKA (reference sequence). V lost 5 bases to trimming and J lost 14 bases, with 16 bases between them. CDR3 length: 12 residues. In nucleotides, the CDR3 is TGCAGTGCTTCGGCCGACGGAGTCACCCTCCACTTT. Residues: CSASADGVTLHF.

This clonotype was recorded a few times. The chain has TRBV20-1 and TRBJ2-3; 11 nucleotides align to TRBD2. Germline V lookup: CDR1 DFQATT, CDR2 SNEGSKA (reference sequence). The CDR3 runs 17 residues. J lost 5 bases, V lost 0 bases, and 10 bases had no gene match. The CDR3 coding sequence is TGCAGTGCTAGAGACCCTGGTAGCGGGAGGGCCGGAGATACGCAGTATTTT. It encodes CSARDPGSGRAGDTQYF.

This clonotype was found a few times. This CDR3 reads CATGTVYEQYF. CDR3 coding DNA: TGTGCCACCGGGACGGTTTACGAGCAGTACTTC. This chain links TRBV10-3 with TRBJ2-7, with D perhaps given as TRBD1 or TRBD2 (5 bases each). V was trimmed by 10 bases and J by 4 bases, leaving 11 bases between them. This CDR3 comprises 11 residues. CDR1 is ENHRY and CDR2 is SYGVKD in the germline V gene.

V and J are TRBV6-2 or TRBV6-3 and TRBJ1-2; D uncertain. CDR3 length equals 13 residues. The V gene lost 2 bases and the J gene lost 3 bases, with 7 bases spanning the gap. Germline assignment: CDR1 MNHEY and CDR2 SVGEGT. CDR3: CASSYVGYYGYTF. The CDR3 nucleotides are TGTGCCAGCAGTTACGTCGGCTACTATGGCTACACCTTC.

This clonotype has a count of ten or more. The CDR3 coding sequence is TGCGCCAGCAGCCTAGGACCGCTAAACTCCTACGAGCAGTACGTC. Protein: CASSLGPLNSYEQYV. This sequence joins TRBV4-1 and TRBJ2-7; D is uncertain. In germline, CDR1 is MGHRA, CDR2 YSYEKL. V lost 4 bases and J 0 bases, leaving 13 bases between the germline ends. The CDR3 has 15 amino acids.

CDR3: CASSHPQHSSYNEQFF. The CDR3 DNA is TGTGCCAGCAGCCACCCCCAGCACAGCTCCTACAATGAGCAGTTCTTC. The rearrangement uses TRBV11-2 and TRBJ2-1, with D uncertain. Germline V gene lookup returns CDR1 SGHAT and CDR2 FQNNGV. V gave up 5 bases and J gave up 0 bases, with 14 bases separating them. The CDR3 spans 16 residues.

In its sample, this clonotype was seen a few times. The CDR3 spells CASSQSDRASTDTQYF. The CDR3 bases are TGTGCCAGCAGCCAATCTGACAGGGCTAGCACAGATACGCAGTATTTT. The V call is TRBV3-1, the J call TRBJ2-3; 7 bases are shared with TRBD1. The CDR3 sequence is 16 residues long. Germline-derived CDR1 and CDR2 are LGHDT and YNNKEL (reference sequence). Trimming removed 2 bases from V and 0 bases from J; junction bases left unmatched: 5.

The table lists this clonotype with a few counts. This chain joins TRBV10-3 and TRBJ2-7; 10 bases match TRBD2. Per the germline V gene, CDR1 is ENHRY and CDR2 is SYGVKD. The V gene end was trimmed by 3 bases and the J gene end by 6 bases; junction bases not matched to a gene: 5. The CDR3 totals 14 residues. In DNA, the CDR3 is TGTGCCATCAGTGATCTAGCGGGAGCCGGCGAGCAGTACTTC. This gives the protein CAISDLAGAGEQYF.